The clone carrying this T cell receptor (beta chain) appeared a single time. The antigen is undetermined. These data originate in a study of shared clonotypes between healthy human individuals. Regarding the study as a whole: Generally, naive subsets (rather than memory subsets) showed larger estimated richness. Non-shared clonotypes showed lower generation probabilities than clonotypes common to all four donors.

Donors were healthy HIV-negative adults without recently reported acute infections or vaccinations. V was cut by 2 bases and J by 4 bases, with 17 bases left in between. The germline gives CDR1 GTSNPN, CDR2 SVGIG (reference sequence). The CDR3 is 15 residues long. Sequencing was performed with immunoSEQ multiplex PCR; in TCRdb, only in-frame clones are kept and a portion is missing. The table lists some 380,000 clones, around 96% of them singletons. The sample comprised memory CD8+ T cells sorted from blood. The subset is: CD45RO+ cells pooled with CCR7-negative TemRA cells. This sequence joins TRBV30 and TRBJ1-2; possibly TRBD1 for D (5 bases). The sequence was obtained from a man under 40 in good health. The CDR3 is CAWSFALGEAYGYTF. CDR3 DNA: TGTGCCTGGAGTTTCGCCTTGGGGGAAGCCTATGGCTACACCTTC.